The clone carrying this T cell receptor (beta chain) occurred once. No antigen is known for it. The donors belonged to the roughly 130-subject validation cohort, separate from the roughly 670-subject first cohort. The sample is drawn from a study of cytomegalovirus exposure and HLA in healthy donors. Study-wide results and caveats: Later, an analysis found that TCR clusters from the first cohort tended to co-occur in the 95 to 150 validation repertoires. Cytomegalovirus association was assigned to some 160 TCR beta chains. High specificity and sensitivity for cytomegalovirus status were reported for the classifier.

Trimming removed 6 bases at V and 9 bases at J, with 17 bases between. This CDR3 region has 13 residues. CDR1 and CDR2 from the germline V gene are MNHEY and SVGAGI. TCRdb's copy holds only in-frame clones and misses some; the assay was immunoSEQ multiplex PCR. The sample has hundreds of thousands of clones, more than 85% seen once. This chain joins TRBV6-5 and TRBJ2-5; D assignment may be TRBD1 or TRBD2 (5 bases each). Sequenced sample: PBMCs. This clonotype originated in a man aged 18 to 29 in good health and CMV-seropositive. The CDR3 is CASRGPSMVAQYF. The CDR3 nucleotides read TGTGCCAGCAGGGGACCGTCAATGGTGGCCCAGTACTTC.